The 32 T cell receptor beta chains listed next were all sequenced from one sample in a study of T cells in localized non-small cell lung cancer. The table came from immunoSEQ multiplex PCR; TCRdb's copy has only in-frame clones and leaves some out. The data contain 90,000 to 100,000 clones, roughly 88% of them seen just once; the ten biggest clones take up roughly 4%. The material was PBMCs, obtained before any cancer treatment. All receptors come from a woman aged 35 to 75 with stage II squamous cell lung carcinoma.

The CDR3 DNA reads TGTGCCAGCAGGACGTTAAGAGCACCCAAGAACACCGGGGAGCTGTTTTTT. Protein sequence: CASRTLRAPKNTGELFF. J is TRBJ2-2 and V is TRBV2; D is unclear. Germline V gives CDR1 SNHLY, CDR2 FYNNEI. CDR3 length: 17 residues. V dropped 6 bases and J dropped 1 base, with 18 bases sitting between them.

This chain connects TRBV19 to TRBJ1-3; D perhaps matches TRBD1 (5 bases). Germline values: CDR1 LNHDA, CDR2 SQIVND (reference sequence). Trimming stripped 5 bases from V and 4 bases from J, with 18 bases between. This CDR3 comprises 16 residues. CDR3 DNA: TGTGCCAGTAGTCCTGGAGGAGGGGCTGGAGGAAACACCATATATTTT. Translation gives CASSPGGGAGGNTIYF. The complete variable domain, with remaining parts taken from reference TRBV19 and TRBJ1-3, reads DGGITQSPKYLFRKEGQNVTLSCEQNLNHDAMYWYRQDPGQGLRLIYYSQIVNDFQKGDIAEGYSVSREKKESFPLTVTSAQKNPTAFYLCASSPGGGAGGNTIYFGEGSWLTVV.

The J gene is TRBJ1-1, the V gene TRBV6-5; TRBD1 matches at 9 bases. The trim removed 4 bases at V and 8 bases at J, leaving 2 bases unmatched. CDR3 length: 12 residues. Germline V gene sequence: CDR1 MNHEY, CDR2 SVGAGI. The CDR3 nucleotides read TGTGCCAGCAGTTCCGGGACAGGGGAAGCTTTCTTT. Its translation is CASSSGTGEAFF.

Of note for this clone: The junction departs from the called germline gene at one end, perhaps through a read error. The chain is built from TRBV7-9 and TRBJ2-2; D might be TRBD2 (5 bases). This CDR3 has 16 amino acids. Germline V lookup: CDR1 SEHNR, CDR2 FQNEAQ (reference sequence). The CDR3 region is CASSLARATNTGELFF. The CDR3 DNA reads as TGTGCCAGCAGCCTAGCTAGGGCTACGAACACCGGGGAGCTGTTTTTT.

V is TRBV4-2 and J is TRBJ1-2; possible D gene TRBD1, 5 bases. The CDR3 runs 16 residues. V was pared by 1 base and J by 0 bases, with 12 bases between. Germline CDR1 and CDR2: LGHNA and YNFKEQ. CDR3 bases: TGTGCCAGCAGCCAAGGGAACGGGGCCCCTAACTATGGCTACACCTTC. It specifies CASSQGNGAPNYGYTF.

The CDR3 nucleotides read TGTGCCAGCAGCTTCTCCGGGACAGGGGCGTACTACGAGCAGTACTTC. It codes for CASSFSGTGAYYEQYF. V gene TRBV5-4 combines with J gene TRBJ2-7, with 10 bases lining up with TRBD1. The CDR3 consists of 16 residues. V shed 2 bases, J shed 3 bases, and the junction held 8 bases outside the gene matches. CDR1 is SGHNT and CDR2 is YYREEE in the germline V gene (reference sequence).

The chain is built from TRBV6-1 and TRBJ1-2; D may be TRBD1 (5 bases). Germline V gene data show CDR1 as MNHNS and CDR2 as SASEGT. The CDR3 runs to 14 residues. The V end lost 2 bases, the J end lost 3 bases, and 10 bases lay between the germline ends. This CDR3 reads CASSEQDTHYGYTF. CDR3 coding DNA: TGTGCCAGCAGTGAACAGGACACCCACTATGGCTACACCTTC.

V and J are TRBV19 and TRBJ1-5; D not certain. Trimming removed 5 bases at V and 6 bases at J, with 8 bases between. The CDR3 has 12 amino acids. The V gene's germline CDR1 is LNHDA and CDR2 SQIVND (reference sequence). CDR3 sequence reads: CASSSFGQPQHF. CDR3 coding DNA: TGTGCCAGTAGTTCCTTCGGTCAGCCCCAGCATTTT.

The genes are TRBV12-5 and TRBJ2-7; D gene unclear. V lost 6 bases and J 3 bases, leaving 6 bases between the germline ends. Germline CDR1 is LGHNT and CDR2 is FRNRAP. CDR3 size: 11 residues. The CDR3 nucleotides read TGTGCTAGTGGACCGCTCTACGAGCAGTACTTC. It specifies CASGPLYEQYF.

V gene TRBV28 combines with J gene TRBJ1-2; D remains ambiguous. Germline CDR1 is MDHEN and CDR2 is SYDVKM. The ends were cut back, 5 bases at V and 0 bases at J, with 10 bases in the middle. This CDR3 is 14 amino acids long. The CDR3 spells CASSPVLANYGYTF. CDR3 nucleotides: TGTGCCAGCAGTCCGGTCTTAGCTAACTATGGCTACACCTTC.

The chain recombines TRBV28 with TRBJ2-2; D is uncertain. CDR3 size: 14 residues. In germline, CDR1 is MDHEN, CDR2 SYDVKM. V shed 4 bases and J shed 4 bases, with 10 bases lying between them. The CDR3 reads CASSSADTTGELFF. The CDR3 nucleotides are TGTGCCAGCAGTTCGGCGGATACCACCGGGGAGCTGTTTTTT.

The chain has TRBV11-2 and TRBJ2-1, with D unclear. The germline gives CDR1 SGHAT, CDR2 FQNNGV. The CDR3 totals 18 residues. The V end was cut by 3 bases, the J end by 4 bases, with 22 bases between. CDR3 bases: TGTGCCAGCAGCTTTAGGTGGCCTACTCGAGCGAGGTACAATGAGCAGTTCTTC. As protein: CASSFRWPTRARYNEQFF.

The chain joins TRBV5-4 to TRBJ1-2; D is possibly TRBD1 (5 bases). Looked up from germline, CDR1 is SGHNT and CDR2 is YYREEE (reference sequence). This CDR3 spans 14 amino acids. The V gene lost 0 bases and the J gene lost 2 bases, with 8 bases spanning the gap. CDR3 region: CASSLAGINYGYTF. The CDR3 nucleotides are TGTGCCAGCAGCTTGGCAGGGATCAACTATGGCTACACCTTC.

The V gene is TRBV7-9, the J gene TRBJ1-4; D perhaps matches TRBD1 (5 bases). CDR3 size: 15 residues. The V and J ends lost 2 bases and 3 bases respectively, with 10 bases between them. CDR1 and CDR2 from the germline V gene are SEHNR and FQNEAQ (reference sequence). CDR3 sequence reads: CASSLPGISNEKLFF. The CDR3 nucleotides read TGTGCCAGCAGCTTACCAGGGATATCTAATGAAAAACTGTTTTTT.

This clone was detected only once. V and J are TRBV5-6 and TRBJ1-2; D is unresolved. This CDR3 comprises 15 residues. The V gene's germline CDR1 is SGHDT and CDR2 YYEEEE. Trimming pared 4 bases from V and 0 bases from J, leaving 13 bases between. The CDR3: CASSPDSGANYGYTF. DNA for the CDR3: TGTGCCAGCAGCCCCGACTCTGGAGCTAACTATGGCTACACCTTC.

Of note for this clone: This same CDR3 is encoded by further DNA sequences in the sample. The chain uses TRBV4-1 and TRBJ2-1; D not resolved. V lost 1 base, J lost 2 bases, and 6 bases lay in between. The CDR3 contains 14 residues. The germline V gene has CDR1 MGHRA and CDR2 YSYEKL. As DNA, the CDR3 is TGCGCCAGCAGCCAAGTTGCCACCTACAATGAGCAGTTCTTC. Translated, it gives CASSQVATYNEQFF.

V is TRBV11-2 and J is TRBJ2-2; 7 bases are a match to TRBD1. From germline, CDR1 is SGHAT and CDR2 FQNNGV. The ends lost 7 bases at V and 8 bases at J; junction bases unmatched: 16. The CDR3 is 16 amino acids. The CDR3 is CASTGVGTVSAGELFF. The CDR3 coding sequence is TGTGCCAGCACCGGCGTGGGGACAGTATCTGCTGGGGAGCTGTTTTTT. The variable domain in full, with the rest retrieved from reference TRBV11-2 and TRBJ2-2, is EAGVAQSPRYKIIEKRQSVAFWCNPISGHATLYWYQQILGQGPKLLIQFQNNGVVDDSQLPKDRFSAERLKGVDSTLKIQPAKLEDSAVYLCASTGVGTVSAGELFFGEGSRLTVL.

The chain carries TRBV30 and TRBJ2-7; TRBD2 is a possible D gene (6 bases). Trimming took 0 bases from V and 7 from J, leaving 7 bases between them. Germline CDR1 is GTSNPN and CDR2 is SVGIG (reference sequence). This CDR3 is 11 amino acids long. CDR3 bases: TGTGCCTGGAGTGTACGGGGGGAGCAGTACTTC. It codes for CAWSVRGEQYF.

V gene TRBV11-2 combines with J gene TRBJ2-1, with TRBD1 identical over 7 bases. Germline V lookup: CDR1 SGHAT, CDR2 FQNNGV. Trimming at V came to 5 bases and at J to 5 bases, leaving 15 bases not matched to a gene. CDR3 size: 17 residues. The CDR3 reads CASSPRSGRGSDNEQFF. CDR3 nucleotides: TGTGCCAGCAGCCCTAGGTCTGGCAGGGGGTCCGACAATGAGCAGTTCTTC.

This clone is a singleton in its sample. The rearrangement uses TRBV5-4 and TRBJ2-1, with 12 bases matching TRBD2. J lost 9 bases, V lost 4 bases, and 11 bases had no gene match. This CDR3 region has 16 residues. Germline lookup yields CDR1 SGHNT and CDR2 YYREEE (reference sequence). The chain's CDR3 is CASSLGTSGPAGEQFF. CDR3 DNA sequence: TGTGCCAGCAGCCTAGGGACTAGCGGGCCGGCAGGTGAGCAGTTCTTC. Drawing the rest from reference TRBV5-4 and TRBJ2-1, the complete variable domain is ETGVTQSPTHLIKTRGQQVTLRCSSQSGHNTVSWYQQALGQGPQFIFQYYREEENGRGNFPPRFSGLQFPNYSSELNVNALELDDSALYLCASSLGTSGPAGEQFFGPGTRLTVL.

This clone was seen a single time. This rearrangement joins TRBV2 to TRBJ1-1, with a possible D match to TRBD1 (5 bases). This CDR3 is built from 11 residues. V lost 6 bases and J 6 bases, leaving 8 bases between the germline ends. Germline V lookup: CDR1 SNHLY, CDR2 FYNNEI. CDR3 region: CASRRDAEAFF. CDR3 nucleotides: TGTGCCAGCAGGCGGGACGCTGAAGCTTTCTTT.

This chain joins TRBV4-1 and TRBJ1-3; D not certain. Trimming removed 1 base from V and 0 bases from J, with 10 bases in between. The CDR3 extends over 16 amino acids. CDR1 is MGHRA and CDR2 is YSYEKL in the germline V gene. The CDR3 bases are TGCGCCAGCAGCCAAGGTTGGGCCTCCTCTGGAAACACCATATATTTT. Its translation: CASSQGWASSGNTIYF.

V usage is TRBV18 and J usage is TRBJ2-7; D gene uncertain. Trimming cost V 3 bases and J 4 bases, with 19 bases left between them. CDR3 length equals 16 residues. In germline, CDR1 is KGHSH, CDR2 LQKENI. CDR3 sequence (DNA): TGTGCCAGCTCACCGAGAACAGCTTCGACCGTATACGAGCAGTACTTC. Amino acids: CASSPRTASTVYEQYF. The full variable domain, in which reference TRBV18 and TRBJ2-7 provide the parts outside the CDR3, is NAGVMQNPRHLVRRRGQEARLRCSPMKGHSHVYWYRQLPEEGLKFMVYLQKENIIDESGMPKERFSAEFPKEGPSILRIQQVVRGDSAAYFCASSPRTASTVYEQYFGPGTRLTVT.

The V and J genes are TRBV27 and TRBJ2-1, with no clear D. The CDR3 totals 11 residues. Germline V gene data show CDR1 as MNHEY and CDR2 as SMNVEV (reference sequence). Trimming took off 8 bases at V and 4 bases at J, with 6 bases between the two ends. The DNA of the CDR3 is TGTGCCAGCCAACTATACAATGAGCAGTTCTTC. It yields the protein CASQLYNEQFF.

The chain carries TRBV5-6 and TRBJ1-1, with D hard to call. V was clipped by 4 bases and J by 12 bases, with 16 bases between them. Germline V gives CDR1 SGHDT, CDR2 YYEEEE. The CDR3 extends over 12 amino acids. Here the CDR3 reads CASSTPSLETFF. DNA of the CDR3: TGTGCCAGCAGCACTCCGTCCCTCGAAACTTTCTTT. Complete variable domain (other parts from reference TRBV5-6 and TRBJ1-1): DAGVTQSPTHLIKTRGQQVTLRCSPKSGHDTVSWYQQALGQGPQFIFQYYEEEERQRGNFPDRFSGHQFPNYSSELNVNALLLGDSALYLCASSTPSLETFFGQGTRLTVV.

V is TRBV7-9 and J is TRBJ2-5; 12 nucleotides align to TRBD1. The ends lost 1 base at V and 1 base at J; junction bases unmatched: 1. Germline V gives CDR1 SEHNR, CDR2 FQNEAQ (reference sequence). The CDR3 has 16 residues. For the CDR3, the DNA is TGTGCCAGCAGCTTAGGGGACAGGGGGCTCCAAGAGACCCAGTACTTC. This encodes CASSLGDRGLQETQYF. Together with reference TRBV7-9 and TRBJ2-5, the CDR3 gives the full variable domain: DTGVSQNPRHKITKRGQNVTFRCDPISEHNRLYWYRQTLGQGPEFLTYFQNEAQLEKSRLLSDRFSAERPKGSFSTLEIQRTEQGDSAMYLCASSLGDRGLQETQYFGPGTRLLVL.

For the CDR3, the DNA is TGTGCCAGCAGGGCGGGGACTTCAGCTAACTATGGCTACACCTTC. Its translation: CASRAGTSANYGYTF. The chain is built from TRBV2 and TRBJ1-2; D may be TRBD1 (5 bases). Trimming removed 6 bases at V and 0 bases at J, with 14 bases between. This CDR3 comprises 15 residues. Germline-derived CDR1 and CDR2 are SNHLY and FYNNEI.

V is TRBV27 and J is TRBJ1-1; D gene unclear. Trimming removed 2 bases from V and 1 base from J, with 5 bases in between. The CDR3 consists of 13 residues. The germline gives CDR1 MNHEY, CDR2 SMNVEV (reference sequence). CDR3 sequence reads: CASSLIRNTEAFF. The CDR3 nucleotides read TGTGCCAGCAGTTTAATCCGGAACACTGAAGCTTTCTTT.

The chain employs TRBV6-6 and TRBJ2-1; 7 bases line up with TRBD1. V lost 0 bases and J lost 5; bases outside the gene matches: 7. Germline assignment: CDR1 MNHNY and CDR2 SVGAGI (reference sequence). This CDR3 comprises 16 residues. This CDR3 is CASSYSRTGVHNEQFF. CDR3 bases: TGTGCCAGCAGTTACTCGAGGACAGGCGTACACAATGAGCAGTTCTTC.

The genes are TRBV27 and TRBJ2-7; unclear D gene. Germline CDR1 MNHEY, CDR2 SMNVEV (reference sequence). The length of the CDR3 is 14 residues. The germline V and J ends were trimmed by 3 bases and 3 bases, with 12 bases remaining between them. The CDR3 DNA reads as TGTGCCAGCAGTTTGTGGCGGACGAGCTACGAGCAGTACTTC. This translates into CASSLWRTSYEQYF.

The rearrangement joins TRBV29-1 to TRBJ2-6; D might be TRBD1 or TRBD2, each matching 5 bases. Trimming shortened V by 4 bases and J by 1 base, and 8 bases separated the two germline ends. Germline V gene lookup returns CDR1 SQVTM and CDR2 ANQGSEA. This CDR3 has 14 residues. CDR3 residues: CSVVEGSGANVLTF. For the CDR3, the DNA is TGCAGCGTTGTCGAGGGGTCTGGGGCCAACGTCCTGACTTTC.

The V gene is TRBV30, the J gene TRBJ1-1, with D unresolved. The CDR3 length is 12 residues. V was cut by 4 bases and J by 5 bases, with 11 bases left in between. CDR1 GTSNPN and CDR2 SVGIG come from the germline V gene (reference sequence). Here the CDR3 reads CAWTTRATEAFF. CDR3 nucleotide sequence: TGTGCCTGGACTACCCGTGCGACTGAAGCTTTCTTT.